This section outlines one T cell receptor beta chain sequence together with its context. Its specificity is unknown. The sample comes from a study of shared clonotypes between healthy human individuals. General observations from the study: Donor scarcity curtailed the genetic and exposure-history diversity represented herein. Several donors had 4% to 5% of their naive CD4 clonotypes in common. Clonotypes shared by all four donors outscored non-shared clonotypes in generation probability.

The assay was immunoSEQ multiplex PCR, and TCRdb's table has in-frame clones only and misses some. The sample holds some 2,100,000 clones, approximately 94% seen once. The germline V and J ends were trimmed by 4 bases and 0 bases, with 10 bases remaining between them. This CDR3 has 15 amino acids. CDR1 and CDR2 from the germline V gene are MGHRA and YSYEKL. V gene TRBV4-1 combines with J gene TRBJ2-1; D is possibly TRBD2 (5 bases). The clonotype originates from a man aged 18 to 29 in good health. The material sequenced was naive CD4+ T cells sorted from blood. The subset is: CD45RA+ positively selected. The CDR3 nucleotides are TGCGCCAGCAGCCTAAACGGGAACTCCTACAATGAGCAGTTCTTC. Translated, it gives CASSLNGNSYNEQFF.